The clone carrying this TCR beta chain was observed many times. As yet, its antigen is unknown. The CDR3 regions of TCR beta were amplified from RNA transcripts. The HTBI primer set drove a first-round RT-PCR of the TCR CDR3. One entry per CDR3 protein, called by TCRdb with MiXCR from the multiplex PCR reads. The data show around 450,000 distinct CDR3 sequences, with about 15% seen just once and approximately 8% held by the top ten. This entry is derived from a study of T cells in Graves' hyperthyroidism and ophthalmopathy. Patients aged 18 to 65 had newly diagnosed hyperthyroidism lasting under 2 months. Investigators excluded patients with uncontrolled infection, other autoimmune disease, pregnancy or lactation. CDR1 and CDR2 from the germline V gene are MNHNS and SASEGT. Trimming removed 4 bases from V and 0 bases from J, with 16 bases in between. CDR3 length: 16 amino acids. Findings of the study overall: A model of 13 V-J features distinguished ophthalmopathy from stable hyperthyroidism.

What was sequenced was blood. This sequence joins TRBV6-1 and TRBJ2-7, with D unresolved. This TCR was sampled from a young woman with Graves' hyperthyroidism. CDR3 sequence (DNA): TGTGCCAGCAGTGGGATGGGCGGCATCAGCTCCTACGAGCAGTACTTC. Protein: CASSGMGGISSYEQYF.